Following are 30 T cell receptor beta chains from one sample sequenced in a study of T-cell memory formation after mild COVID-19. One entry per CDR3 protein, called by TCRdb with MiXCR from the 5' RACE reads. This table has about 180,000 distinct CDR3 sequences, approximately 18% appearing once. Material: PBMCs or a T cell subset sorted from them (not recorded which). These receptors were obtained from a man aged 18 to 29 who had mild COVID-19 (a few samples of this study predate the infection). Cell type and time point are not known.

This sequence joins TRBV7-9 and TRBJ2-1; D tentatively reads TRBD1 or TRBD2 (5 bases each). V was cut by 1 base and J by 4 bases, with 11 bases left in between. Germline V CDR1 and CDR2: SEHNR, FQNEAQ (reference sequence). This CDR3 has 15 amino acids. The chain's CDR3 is CASSLDQGPYNEQFF. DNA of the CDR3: TGTGCCAGCAGCTTAGATCAGGGACCTTACAATGAGCAGTTCTTC.

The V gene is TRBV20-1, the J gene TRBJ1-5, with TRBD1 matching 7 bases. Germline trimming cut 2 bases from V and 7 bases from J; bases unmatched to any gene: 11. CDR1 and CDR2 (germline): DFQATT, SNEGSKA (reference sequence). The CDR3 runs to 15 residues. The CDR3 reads CSARRRGAGGQPQHF. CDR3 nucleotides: TGCAGTGCTAGAAGGAGAGGGGCAGGGGGACAGCCCCAGCATTTT.

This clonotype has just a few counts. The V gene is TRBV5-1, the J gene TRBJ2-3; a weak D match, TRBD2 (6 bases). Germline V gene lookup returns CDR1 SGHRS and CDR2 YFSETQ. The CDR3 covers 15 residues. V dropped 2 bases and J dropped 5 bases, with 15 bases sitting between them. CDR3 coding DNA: TGCGCCAGCAGCTTTAGCGGCTTCGCGGGAGATACGCAGTATTTT. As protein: CASSFSGFAGDTQYF.

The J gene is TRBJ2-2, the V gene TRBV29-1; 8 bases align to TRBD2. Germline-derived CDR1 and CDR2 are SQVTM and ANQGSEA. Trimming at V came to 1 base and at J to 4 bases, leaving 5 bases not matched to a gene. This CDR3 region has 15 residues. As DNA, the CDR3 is TGCAGCGTTGAAGCGGGGGGGCAGCCCACCGGGGAGCTGTTTTTT. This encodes CSVEAGGQPTGELFF.

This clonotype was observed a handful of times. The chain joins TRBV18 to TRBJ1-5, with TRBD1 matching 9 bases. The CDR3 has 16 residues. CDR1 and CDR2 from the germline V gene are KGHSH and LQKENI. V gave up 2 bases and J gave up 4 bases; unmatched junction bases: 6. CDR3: CASSPNPGQGNQPQHF. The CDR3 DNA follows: TGTGCCAGCTCACCAAATCCGGGACAGGGAAATCAGCCCCAGCATTTT.

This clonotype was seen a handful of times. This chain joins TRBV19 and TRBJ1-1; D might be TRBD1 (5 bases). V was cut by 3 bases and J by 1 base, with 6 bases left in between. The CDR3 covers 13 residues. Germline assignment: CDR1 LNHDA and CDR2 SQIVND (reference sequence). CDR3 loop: CASSIGGNTEAFF. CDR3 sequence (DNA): TGTGCCAGTAGTATCGGGGGGAACACTGAAGCTTTCTTT.

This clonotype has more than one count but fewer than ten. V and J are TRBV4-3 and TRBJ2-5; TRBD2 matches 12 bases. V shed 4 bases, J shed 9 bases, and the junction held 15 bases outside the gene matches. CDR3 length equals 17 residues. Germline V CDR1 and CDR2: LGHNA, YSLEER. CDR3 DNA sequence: TGCGCCAGCAGCCTCTATCTTCCTAGCGGGGGGGCGGTGGCCCAGTACTTC. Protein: CASSLYLPSGGAVAQYF.

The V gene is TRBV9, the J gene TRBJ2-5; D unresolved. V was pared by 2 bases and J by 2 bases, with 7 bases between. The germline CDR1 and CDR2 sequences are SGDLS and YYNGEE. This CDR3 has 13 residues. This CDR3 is CASSVSNQETQYF. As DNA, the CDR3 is TGTGCCAGCAGCGTGTCAAATCAAGAGACCCAGTACTTC.

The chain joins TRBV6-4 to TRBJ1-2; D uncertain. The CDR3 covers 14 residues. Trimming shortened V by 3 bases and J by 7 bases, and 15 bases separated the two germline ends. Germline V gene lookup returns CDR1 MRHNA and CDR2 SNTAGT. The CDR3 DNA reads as TGTGCCAGCAGTGAAGGACTTAGAATCGGTGGCTACACCTTC. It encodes CASSEGLRIGGYTF.

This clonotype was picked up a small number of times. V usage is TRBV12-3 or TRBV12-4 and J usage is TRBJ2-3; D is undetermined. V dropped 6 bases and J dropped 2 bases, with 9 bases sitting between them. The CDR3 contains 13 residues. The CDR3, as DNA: TGTGCCAGCAGCAGCCTCACCACAGATACGCAGTATTTT. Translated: CASSSLTTDTQYF.

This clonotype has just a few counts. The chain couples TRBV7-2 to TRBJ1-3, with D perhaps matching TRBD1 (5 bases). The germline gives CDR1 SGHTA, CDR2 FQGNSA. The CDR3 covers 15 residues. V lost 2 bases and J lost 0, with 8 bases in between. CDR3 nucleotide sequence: TGTGCCAGCAGCTTAAGGAGGGGCTCTGGAAACACCATATATTTT. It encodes CASSLRRGSGNTIYF.

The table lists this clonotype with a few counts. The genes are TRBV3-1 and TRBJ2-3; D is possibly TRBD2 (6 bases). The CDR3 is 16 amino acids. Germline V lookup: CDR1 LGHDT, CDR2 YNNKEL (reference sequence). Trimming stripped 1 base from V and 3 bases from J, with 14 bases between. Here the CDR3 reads CASSQGPLAGTDTQYF. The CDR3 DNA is TGTGCCAGCAGCCAAGGACCCTTGGCGGGGACAGATACGCAGTATTTT.

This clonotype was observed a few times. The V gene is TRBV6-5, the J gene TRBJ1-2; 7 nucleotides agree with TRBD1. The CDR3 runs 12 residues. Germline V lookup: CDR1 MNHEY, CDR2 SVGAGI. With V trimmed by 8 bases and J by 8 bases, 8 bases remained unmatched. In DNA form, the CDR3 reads TGTGCCAGCCAGGGGGACAAAGGCGGCTACACCTTC. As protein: CASQGDKGGYTF.

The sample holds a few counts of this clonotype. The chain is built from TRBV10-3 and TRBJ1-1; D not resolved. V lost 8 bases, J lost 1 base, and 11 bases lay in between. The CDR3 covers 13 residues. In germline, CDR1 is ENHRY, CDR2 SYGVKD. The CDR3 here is CAIGRPENTEAFF. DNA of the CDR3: TGTGCCATCGGAAGACCAGAGAACACTGAAGCTTTCTTT.

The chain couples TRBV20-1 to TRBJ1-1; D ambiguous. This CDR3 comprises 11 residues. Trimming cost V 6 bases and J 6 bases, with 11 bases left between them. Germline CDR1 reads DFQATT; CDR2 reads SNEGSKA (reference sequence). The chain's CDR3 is CSAKTPAEAFF. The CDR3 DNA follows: TGCAGTGCCAAGACACCAGCTGAAGCTTTCTTT.

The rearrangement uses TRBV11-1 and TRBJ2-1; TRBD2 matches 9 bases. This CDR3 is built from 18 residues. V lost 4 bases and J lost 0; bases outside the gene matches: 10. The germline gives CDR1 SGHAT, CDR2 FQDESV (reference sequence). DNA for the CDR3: TGTGCCAGCAGCTCTTTGACTAGCGGCCTGAGCTCCTACAATGAGCAGTTCTTC. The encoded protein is CASSSLTSGLSSYNEQFF.

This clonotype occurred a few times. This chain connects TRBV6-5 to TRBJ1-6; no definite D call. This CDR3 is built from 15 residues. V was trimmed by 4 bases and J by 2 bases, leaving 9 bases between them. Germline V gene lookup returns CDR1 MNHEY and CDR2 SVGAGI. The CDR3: CASSLEQPYNSPLHF. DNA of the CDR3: TGTGCCAGCAGTTTGGAACAGCCCTATAATTCACCCCTCCACTTT.

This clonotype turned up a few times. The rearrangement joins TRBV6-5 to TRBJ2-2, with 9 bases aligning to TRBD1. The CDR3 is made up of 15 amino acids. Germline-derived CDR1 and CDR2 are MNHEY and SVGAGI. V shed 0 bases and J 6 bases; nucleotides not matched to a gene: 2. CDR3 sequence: CASSYSGTGSGELFF. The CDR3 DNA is TGTGCCAGCAGTTACTCTGGGACAGGGTCCGGGGAGCTGTTTTTT.

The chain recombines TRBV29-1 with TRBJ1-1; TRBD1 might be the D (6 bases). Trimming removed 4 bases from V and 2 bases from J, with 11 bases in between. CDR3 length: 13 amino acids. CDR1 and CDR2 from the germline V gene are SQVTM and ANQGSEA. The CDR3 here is CSVGNRVNTEAFF. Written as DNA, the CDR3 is TGCAGCGTTGGTAACAGGGTCAACACTGAAGCTTTCTTT.

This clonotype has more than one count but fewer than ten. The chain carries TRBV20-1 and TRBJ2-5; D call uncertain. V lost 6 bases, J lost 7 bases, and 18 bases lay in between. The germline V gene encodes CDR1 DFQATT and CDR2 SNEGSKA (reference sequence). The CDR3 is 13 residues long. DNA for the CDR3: TGCAGTGCGAGTGGGTCGCTCGGGCGGACCCAGTACTTC. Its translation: CSASGSLGRTQYF.

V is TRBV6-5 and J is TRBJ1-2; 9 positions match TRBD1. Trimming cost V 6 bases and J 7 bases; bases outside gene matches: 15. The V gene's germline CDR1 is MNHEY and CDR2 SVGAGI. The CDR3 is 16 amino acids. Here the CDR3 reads CASSRTIGTGNSGYTF. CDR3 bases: TGTGCCAGCAGCCGAACGATCGGGACAGGGAATTCTGGCTACACCTTC.

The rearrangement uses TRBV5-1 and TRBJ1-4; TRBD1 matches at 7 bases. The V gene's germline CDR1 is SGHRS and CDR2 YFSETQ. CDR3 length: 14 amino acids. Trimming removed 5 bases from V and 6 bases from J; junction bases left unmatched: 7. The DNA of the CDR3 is TGCGCCAGCAGTATGGGGACAGCGGATGAAAAACTGTTTTTT. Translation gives CASSMGTADEKLFF.

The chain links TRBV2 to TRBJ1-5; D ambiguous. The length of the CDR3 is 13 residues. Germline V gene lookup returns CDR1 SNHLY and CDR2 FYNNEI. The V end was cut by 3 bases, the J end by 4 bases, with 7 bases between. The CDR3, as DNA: TGTGCCAGCAGTGAGCCAGTTAATCAGCCCCAGCATTTT. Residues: CASSEPVNQPQHF.

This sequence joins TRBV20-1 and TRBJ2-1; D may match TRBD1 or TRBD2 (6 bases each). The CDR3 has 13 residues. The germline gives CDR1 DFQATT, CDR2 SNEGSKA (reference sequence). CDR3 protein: CAGGQGLYNEQFF. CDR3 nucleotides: TGCGCCGGAGGGCAGGGGCTCTACAATGAGCAGTTCTTC.

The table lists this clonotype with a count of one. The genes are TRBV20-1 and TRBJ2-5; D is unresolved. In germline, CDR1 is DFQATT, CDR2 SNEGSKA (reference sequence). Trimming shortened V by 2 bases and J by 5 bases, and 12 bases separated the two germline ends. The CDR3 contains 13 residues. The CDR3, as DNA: TGCAGTGCTAGACCCGGGTTTAGGGAGACCCAGTACTTC. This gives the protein CSARPGFRETQYF.

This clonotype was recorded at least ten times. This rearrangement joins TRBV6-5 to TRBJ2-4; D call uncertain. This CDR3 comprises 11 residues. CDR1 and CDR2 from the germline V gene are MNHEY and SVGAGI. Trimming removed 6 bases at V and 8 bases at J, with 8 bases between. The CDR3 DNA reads TGTGCCAGCAGCCTCCGGGACATTCAGTACTTC. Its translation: CASSLRDIQYF.

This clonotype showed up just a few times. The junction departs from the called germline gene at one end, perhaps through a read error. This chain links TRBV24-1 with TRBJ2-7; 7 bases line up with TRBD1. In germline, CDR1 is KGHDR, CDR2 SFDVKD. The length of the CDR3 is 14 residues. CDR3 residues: CATSDKPPYRGRIF. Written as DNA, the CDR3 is TGTGCCACCAGTGATAAACCCCCTTACAGGGGTAGGATCTTC.

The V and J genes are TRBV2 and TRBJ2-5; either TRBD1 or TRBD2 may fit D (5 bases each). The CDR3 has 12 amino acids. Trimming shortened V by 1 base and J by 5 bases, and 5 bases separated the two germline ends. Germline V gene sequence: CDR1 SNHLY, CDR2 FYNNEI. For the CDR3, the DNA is TGTGCCAGCAGTGAAGGGGGGGAGACCCAGTACTTC. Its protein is CASSEGGETQYF.

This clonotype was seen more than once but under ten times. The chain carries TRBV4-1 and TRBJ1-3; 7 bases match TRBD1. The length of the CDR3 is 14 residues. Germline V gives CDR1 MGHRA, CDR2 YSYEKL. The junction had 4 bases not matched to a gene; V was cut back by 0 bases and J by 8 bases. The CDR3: CASSQEDRRDTIYF. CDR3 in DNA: TGCGCCAGCAGCCAAGAGGACAGGCGGGACACCATATATTTT.

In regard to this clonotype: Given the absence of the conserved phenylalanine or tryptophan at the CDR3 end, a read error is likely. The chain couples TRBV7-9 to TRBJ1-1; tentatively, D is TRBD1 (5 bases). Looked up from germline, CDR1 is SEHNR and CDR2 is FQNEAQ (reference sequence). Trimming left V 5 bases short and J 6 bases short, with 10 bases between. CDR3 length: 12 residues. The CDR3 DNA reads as TGTGCCAGCAGCCCTGGACACCCTGAAGCTTTCCTT. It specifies CASSPGHPEAFL.